Shown below are 28 T cell receptor beta chains from a single sample sequenced in a study of T-cell memory formation after mild COVID-19. TCRdb reprocessed the 5' RACE reads with MiXCR, giving one entry per CDR3 protein. The table has hundreds of thousands of distinct CDR3 sequences, roughly 22% seen once. Sequenced sample: PBMCs or a T cell subset sorted from them (not recorded which). The receptors stem from an adult woman who had mild COVID-19 (a few samples of this study predate the infection). Cell type and time point are not known.

The chain combines TRBV7-2 with TRBJ2-1; D gene uncertain. The V gene's germline CDR1 is SGHTA and CDR2 FQGNSA. Trimming took off 1 base at V and 8 bases at J, with 6 bases between the two ends. The CDR3 sequence is 12 residues long. The CDR3 bases are TGTGCCAGCAGCTTAGATAGCTATGAGCAGTTCTTC. It translates to CASSLDSYEQFF.

This clonotype showed up many times. As DNA, the CDR3 is TGCGCCAGCAGCCAAGATCGCCAACAGCCCCAGCATTTT. Protein product: CASSQDRQQPQHF. V is TRBV4-1 and J is TRBJ1-5, with D hard to call. Trimming took 0 bases from V and 7 from J, leaving 7 bases between them. The CDR3 has 13 residues. Germline V gene lookup returns CDR1 MGHRA and CDR2 YSYEKL.

This clonotype was detected only a few times. The chain carries TRBV12-3 or TRBV12-4 and TRBJ2-5; 13 bases agree with TRBD2. V gave up 6 bases and J gave up 4 bases; unmatched junction bases: 8. The CDR3 consists of 16 residues. CDR3 DNA sequence: TGTGCCAGCAGCATGACTAGCGGGGGGTATGGAGAGACCCAGTACTTC. It yields the protein CASSMTSGGYGETQYF.

The chain couples TRBV11-3 to TRBJ1-2; 9 positions agree with TRBD1. The germline CDR1 and CDR2 sequences are SGHNT and YENEEA. V was clipped by 4 bases and J by 4 bases; unmatched bases: 7. The length of the CDR3 is 15 residues. The CDR3 DNA sequence: TGTGCCAGCAGCTCGGCCGGACAGGGGAGCTATGGCTACACCTTC. Amino acids: CASSSAGQGSYGYTF.

The CDR3 sequence: CATSDLKEIDEQFF. Written as DNA, the CDR3 is TGTGCCACCAGTGATTTGAAGGAAATCGATGAGCAGTTCTTC. This rearrangement joins TRBV24-1 to TRBJ2-1, with unresolved D. Trimming removed 0 bases from V and 8 bases from J, with 10 bases in between. This CDR3 region has 14 residues. CDR1 and CDR2 (germline): KGHDR, SFDVKD.

The CDR3 reads CASSPGQGGIYGYTF. CDR3 coding DNA: TGTGCCAGCAGCCCAGGACAGGGGGGTATTTATGGCTACACCTTC. The chain couples TRBV7-3 to TRBJ1-2; 10 bases fit TRBD1. In germline, CDR1 is SGHTA, CDR2 FQGTGA. This CDR3 region has 15 residues. With V trimmed by 5 bases and J by 5 bases, 8 bases remained unmatched. Filled out from reference TRBV7-3 and TRBJ1-2, the complete variable domain reads GAGVSQTPSNKVTEKGKYVELRCDPISGHTALYWYRQSLGQGPEFLIYFQGTGAADDSGLPNDRFFAVRPEGSVSTLKIQRTERGDSAVYLCASSPGQGGIYGYTFGSGTRLTVV.

This clonotype occurred a few times. This chain connects TRBV10-3 to TRBJ2-7; 7 bases agree with TRBD1. The CDR3 sequence is 14 residues long. J was trimmed by 3 bases and V by 10 bases; bases with no gene match: 12. In germline, CDR1 is ENHRY, CDR2 SYGVKD. The chain's CDR3 is CATPDLDRSYEQYF. The CDR3 DNA sequence: TGTGCCACCCCGGATTTGGACAGGAGCTACGAGCAGTACTTC.

A few counts support this clonotype. The chain uses TRBV29-1 and TRBJ2-7, with a possible D match to TRBD1 (5 bases). Per the germline V gene, CDR1 is SQVTM and CDR2 is ANQGSEA. The length of the CDR3 is 11 residues. The V and J ends lost 6 bases and 5 bases respectively, with 11 bases between them. DNA for the CDR3: TGCAGCGTGGGGTGGGGCAACGAGCAGTACTTC. It yields the protein CSVGWGNEQYF.

The chain has TRBV24-1 and TRBJ2-1; 7 nucleotides line up with TRBD1. Trimming at V came to 1 base and at J to 8 bases, leaving 4 bases not matched to a gene. Germline V gives CDR1 KGHDR, CDR2 SFDVKD. The CDR3 consists of 14 residues. The CDR3: CATSDLRTGHEQFF. CDR3 sequence (DNA): TGTGCCACCAGTGATTTAAGGACAGGCCATGAGCAGTTCTTC.

This chain joins TRBV30 and TRBJ2-7; D call uncertain. In germline, CDR1 is GTSNPN, CDR2 SVGIG (reference sequence). Trimming cost V 2 bases and J 0 bases, with 5 bases left between them. CDR3 size: 12 residues. CDR3 loop: CAWSLSSYEQYF. The CDR3 bases are TGTGCCTGGAGTCTTTCCTCCTACGAGCAGTACTTC.

The rearrangement links TRBV28 to TRBJ2-7, with D hard to call. The length of the CDR3 is 11 residues. From germline, CDR1 is MDHEN and CDR2 SYDVKM. The V end lost 3 bases, the J end lost 4 bases, and 4 bases lay between the germline ends. The CDR3, as DNA: TGTGCCAGCAGTTTCCCATACGAGCAGTACTTC. Encoded protein: CASSFPYEQYF.

This clonotype turned up a few times. The chain carries TRBV12-3 or TRBV12-4 and TRBJ2-7; tentatively, D is TRBD1 (6 bases). This CDR3 is 14 amino acids long. The ends were cut back, 2 bases at V and 2 bases at J, with 10 bases in the middle. CDR3 sequence reads: CASSLQGPTYEQYF. The CDR3 nucleotides are TGTGCCAGCAGTTTACAGGGGCCTACCTACGAGCAGTACTTC.

The V gene is TRBV7-9, the J gene TRBJ2-5; possible D gene TRBD2, 6 bases. The CDR3 sequence is 17 residues long. Germline V CDR1 and CDR2: SEHNR, FQNEAQ (reference sequence). Trimming stripped 4 bases from V and 3 bases from J, with 21 bases between. The CDR3 DNA sequence: TGTGCCAGCAGCTCTCGCCGGGCCGGGCGGGGAGAAGAGACCCAGTACTTC. Residues: CASSSRRAGRGEETQYF.

The chain recombines TRBV5-6 with TRBJ2-1, with 10 bases aligning to TRBD2. V was clipped by 5 bases and J by 8 bases; unmatched bases: 7. The germline gives CDR1 SGHDT, CDR2 YYEEEE. The CDR3 is made up of 14 amino acids. CDR3 nucleotides: TGTGCCAGCAGACGACTAGCGGGTAGATATGAGCAGTTCTTC. Translated: CASRRLAGRYEQFF.

J is TRBJ2-7 and V is TRBV20-1; 7 nucleotides match TRBD2. The CDR3 runs 12 residues. CDR1 and CDR2 from the germline V gene are DFQATT and SNEGSKA (reference sequence). Trimming removed 2 bases from V and 6 bases from J; junction bases left unmatched: 4. As DNA, the CDR3 is TGCAGTGCTAGATCTAGCGGCCTCGAGCAGTACTTC. It specifies CSARSSGLEQYF.

The chain uses TRBV2 and TRBJ2-3; D gene unclear. The germline V gene encodes CDR1 SNHLY and CDR2 FYNNEI. Trimming cost V 3 bases and J 1 base, with 11 bases left between them. CDR3 length equals 15 residues. CDR3 residues: CASSDHNYGTDTQYF. CDR3 bases: TGTGCCAGCAGTGATCACAACTATGGCACAGATACGCAGTATTTT.

This clonotype was seen a handful of times. The chain links TRBV5-4 to TRBJ2-6; the D is unclear. This CDR3 region has 16 residues. V was shortened by 4 bases and J by 1 base, with 12 bases between the two germline ends. Germline V CDR1 and CDR2: SGHNT, YYREEE (reference sequence). CDR3 region: CASSDLRESGANVLTF. The CDR3 region has the DNA TGTGCCAGCAGCGACCTTAGGGAATCTGGGGCCAACGTCCTGACTTTC.

This chain connects TRBV29-1 to TRBJ2-5; unclear D gene. The germline V gene has CDR1 SQVTM and CDR2 ANQGSEA. The CDR3 length is 11 residues. V was pared by 3 bases and J by 5 bases, with 7 bases between. The CDR3 loop reads CSVDSLETQYF. CDR3 in DNA: TGCAGCGTTGACTCTTTGGAGACCCAGTACTTC. Complete variable domain (other parts from reference TRBV29-1 and TRBJ2-5): SAVISQKPSRDICQRGTSLTIQCQVDSQVTMMFWYRQQPGQSLTLIATANQGSEATYESGFVIDKFPISRPNLTFSTLTVSNMSPEDSSIYLCSVDSLETQYFGPGTRLLVL.

This clonotype turned up a few times. The chain joins TRBV7-8 to TRBJ2-1, with a weak D call TRBD2 (6 bases). This CDR3 has 16 amino acids. V lost 5 bases and J 4 bases, leaving 18 bases between the germline ends. Germline loops: CDR1 SGHVS, CDR2 FQNEAQ. The CDR3 sequence: CASSQLGGLTYNEQFF. In nucleotides, the CDR3 is TGTGCCAGCAGCCAGTTGGGGGGTCTGACTTACAATGAGCAGTTCTTC.

At least ten counts were recorded for this clonotype. CDR3 coding DNA: TGTGCCAGCAGGTCTACCAGCGGGGTCCAAGAGACCCAGTACTTC. Its protein is CASRSTSGVQETQYF. V and J are TRBV6-1 and TRBJ2-5, with 7 positions matching TRBD2. The CDR3 totals 15 residues. V trimming: 6 bases; J trimming: 1 base; junction bases outside the gene matches: 8. Germline V gene sequence: CDR1 MNHNS, CDR2 SASEGT.

V is TRBV29-1 and J is TRBJ1-1, with D unclear. CDR1 and CDR2 from the germline V gene are SQVTM and ANQGSEA. The V end was cut by 1 base, the J end by 4 bases, with 10 bases between. The CDR3 is 13 residues long. The CDR3 nucleotides read TGCAGCGTTGAAGTCGGGTTGGGCACTGAAGCTTTCTTT. It specifies CSVEVGLGTEAFF.

Here the CDR3 DNA reads TGTGCCAGCTCCTACTCCCTCGGAGAGCAGTTCTTC. Amino acids: CASSYSLGEQFF. The chain links TRBV11-2 to TRBJ2-1; D is ambiguous. With 8 bases removed from V and 10 bases from J, the gap between germline ends came to 15 bases. The CDR3 length is 12 residues. Germline CDR1 reads SGHAT; CDR2 reads FQNNGV.

The J gene is TRBJ2-5, the V gene TRBV12-3 or TRBV12-4; D call uncertain. This CDR3 region has 13 residues. Trimming removed 2 bases at V and 1 base at J, with 5 bases between. This CDR3 reads CASSLRSQETQYF. DNA for the CDR3: TGTGCCAGCAGTTTAAGGAGCCAAGAGACCCAGTACTTC.

This chain links TRBV11-2 with TRBJ1-5, with D possibly matching TRBD1 (5 bases). Germline V gene sequence: CDR1 SGHAT, CDR2 FQNNGV. Trimming removed 6 bases at V and 5 bases at J, with 17 bases between. The CDR3 covers 15 residues. The CDR3 region has the DNA TGTGCCAGCAGTTTTACCGGGGCTCGGGATCAGCCCCAGCATTTT. This translates into CASSFTGARDQPQHF.

The chain is built from TRBV7-2 and TRBJ2-6; D possibly corresponds to TRBD2 (5 bases). CDR3 length: 16 amino acids. Looked up from germline, CDR1 is SGHTA and CDR2 is FQGNSA. With 5 bases removed from V and 0 bases from J, the gap between germline ends came to 11 bases. The CDR3 protein is CASSTGLHSGANVLTF. The DNA of the CDR3 is TGTGCCAGCAGCACTGGACTGCACTCTGGGGCCAACGTCCTGACTTTC.

A few counts support this clonotype. V usage is TRBV4-3 and J usage is TRBJ2-2; 8 bases fit TRBD2. The CDR3 has 18 residues. The V segment lost 4 bases and the J segment 5 bases; nucleotides outside the gene matches: 15. CDR1 is LGHNA and CDR2 is YSLEER in the germline V gene. The CDR3, as DNA: TGCGCCAGCAGCCCCTATTGGTCGGGAGGGCCGTCAACCGGGGAGCTGTTTTTT. The encoded protein is CASSPYWSGGPSTGELFF.

The rearrangement links TRBV20-1 to TRBJ2-1, with D maybe TRBD1 (5 bases). Trimming took 3 bases from V and 5 from J, leaving 8 bases between them. The CDR3 has 12 residues. The germline V gene encodes CDR1 DFQATT and CDR2 SNEGSKA (reference sequence). For the CDR3, the DNA is TGCAGTGCTAGCAGGGATAACAATGAGCAGTTCTTC. Translated: CSASRDNNEQFF.

The chain combines TRBV11-2 with TRBJ1-4; D gene unclear. V shed 0 bases and J shed 8 bases, with 16 bases lying between them. The CDR3 is 16 residues long. Germline values: CDR1 SGHAT, CDR2 FQNNGV. CDR3 in DNA: TGTGCCAGCAGCTTAGATTTCCTACCCCCAGGAGAAAAACTGTTTTTT. Protein product: CASSLDFLPPGEKLFF.